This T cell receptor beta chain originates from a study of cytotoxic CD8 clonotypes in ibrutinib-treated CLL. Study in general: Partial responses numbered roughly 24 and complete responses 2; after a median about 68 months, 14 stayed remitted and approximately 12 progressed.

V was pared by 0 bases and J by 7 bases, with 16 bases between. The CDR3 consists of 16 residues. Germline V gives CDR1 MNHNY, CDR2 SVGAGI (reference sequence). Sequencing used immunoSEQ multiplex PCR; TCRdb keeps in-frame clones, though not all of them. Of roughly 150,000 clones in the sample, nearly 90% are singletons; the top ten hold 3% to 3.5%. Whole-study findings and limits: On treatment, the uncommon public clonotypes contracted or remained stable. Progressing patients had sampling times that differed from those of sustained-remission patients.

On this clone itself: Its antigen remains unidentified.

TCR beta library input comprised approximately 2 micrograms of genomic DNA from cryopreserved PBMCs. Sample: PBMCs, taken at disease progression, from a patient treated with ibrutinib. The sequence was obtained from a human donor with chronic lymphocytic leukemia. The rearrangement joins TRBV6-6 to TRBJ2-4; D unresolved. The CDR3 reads CASSYSAVSKGNIQYF. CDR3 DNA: TGTGCCAGCAGTTACTCAGCTGTTAGTAAAGGTAACATTCAGTACTTC.